This T cell receptor (beta chain) was sequenced in a study of graft-versus-host responses after intestinal transplantation. Study-level background: Recipients had transplants, and these were multivisceral, liver-intestinal, or isolated intestinal. Study conclusions and caveats: GvH clones detected in recipient marrow included some appearing first in ileum or blood.

Here immunoSEQ multiplex PCR was the method, and the copy in TCRdb shows in-frame clones only, minus some. Here the sample spans about 120,000 clones, over 80% being singletons. About this clone itself: Antigen: not known.

V gave up 3 bases and J gave up 2 bases, with 17 bases separating them. Germline CDR1 and CDR2: MDHEN and SYDVKM. There are 16 residues in the CDR3. The source is a human donor who received an intestinal transplant. The genes are TRBV28 and TRBJ2-7, with TRBD1 as a possible D gene (5 bases). Specimen: unstimulated CD4+ T cells sorted from spleen or lymph node cells, collected before intestinal transplant. CDR3 amino acids: CASSLLAGPFPYEQYF. The DNA for the CDR3 is TGTGCCAGCAGTTTGTTGGCAGGGCCTTTCCCCTACGAGCAGTACTTC.